The entry below gives a single TCR beta chain sequence along with its context. Its antigen is unidentified. This specimen comes from a study of human T cells and chemical hapten exposure. Regarding the study as a whole: Those TCRs sitting above 1 in 1000 frequency stayed the same with DPC sensitization.

TCRdb called the 5' RACE reads again in MiXCR, with one record for every CDR3 protein. The table records 110,000 or so distinct CDR3 sequences, approximately 20% of them present only once. RNA extraction used unfractionated whole blood as the source of total RNA. CDR1 LGHNA and CDR2 YNFKEQ come from the germline V gene. With V trimmed by 4 bases and J by 6 bases, 12 bases remained unmatched. The CDR3 is 16 amino acids. The receptor was derived from a human donor in good health. The chain carries TRBV4-2 and TRBJ1-2; TRBD1 aligns across 9 bases. The CDR3 here is CASSRVGDRASDGYTF. In DNA, the CDR3 is TGTGCCAGCAGCCGCGTAGGGGACAGGGCTTCGGATGGCTACACCTTC.